The 5 T cell receptor beta chains below come from one sample, sequenced in a study of blood T cell repertoires in COVID-19. The protocol was immunoSEQ multiplex PCR, while the TCRdb copy is restricted to in-frame clones and leaves out a portion. In the table there are about 95,000 clones, approximately 80% of which are singletons. The sequencing input was peripheral blood. These receptors were collected from a human donor in a cohort sampled during active COVID-19.

The CDR3 loop reads CASRSYQETQYF. CDR3 DNA: TGTGCCAGCAGATCGTACCAAGAGACCCAGTACTTC. The rearrangement joins TRBV27 to TRBJ2-5; D unresolved. Per germline, CDR1 MNHEY and CDR2 SMNVEV (reference sequence). The CDR3 runs to 12 residues. Trimming cost V 6 bases and J 0 bases, with 5 bases left between them.

CDR3 DNA: TGTGCCAGCAGTATCGCCGGGGAGCTGTTTTTT. It encodes CASSIAGELFF. The rearrangement uses TRBV9 and TRBJ2-2, with D hard to call. Trimming cost V 5 bases and J 6 bases, with 5 bases left between them. The V gene's germline CDR1 is SGDLS and CDR2 YYNGEE. This CDR3 has 11 residues. Combining the CDR3 with reference TRBV9 and TRBJ2-2 gives the whole variable domain DSGVTQTPKHLITATGQRVTLRCSPRSGDLSVYWYQQSLDQGLQFLIQYYNGEERAKGNILERFSAQQFPDLHSELNLSSLELGDSALYFCASSIAGELFFGEGSRLTVL.

The V gene is TRBV29-1, the J gene TRBJ1-2; D is undetermined. With 7 bases removed from V and 6 bases from J, the gap between germline ends came to 12 bases. The CDR3 is 11 residues long. Germline V gene sequence: CDR1 SQVTM, CDR2 ANQGSEA. The CDR3 DNA sequence: TGCAGCGCCGAGGAGGTAGATGGCTACACCTTC. It specifies CSAEEVDGYTF.

This clone occurred once. V is TRBV19 and J is TRBJ2-7; 8 bases align to TRBD2. CDR3 length equals 16 residues. V lost 3 bases to trimming and J lost 3 bases; unmatched junction nucleotides: 10. Germline CDR1 and CDR2: LNHDA and SQIVND (reference sequence). The CDR3 loop is CASSMVGGLANYEQYF. The DNA for the CDR3 is TGTGCCAGTAGTATGGTAGGCGGACTAGCTAACTACGAGCAGTACTTC.

The chain recombines TRBV9 with TRBJ2-6; maybe TRBD2 (6 bases). The CDR3 has 16 residues. Trimming pared 1 base from V and 4 bases from J, leaving 12 bases between. The V gene's germline CDR1 is SGDLS and CDR2 YYNGEE. CDR3 region: CASSVFGGLGANVLTF. CDR3 sequence (DNA): TGTGCCAGCAGCGTATTTGGAGGGCTCGGGGCCAACGTCCTGACTTTC.